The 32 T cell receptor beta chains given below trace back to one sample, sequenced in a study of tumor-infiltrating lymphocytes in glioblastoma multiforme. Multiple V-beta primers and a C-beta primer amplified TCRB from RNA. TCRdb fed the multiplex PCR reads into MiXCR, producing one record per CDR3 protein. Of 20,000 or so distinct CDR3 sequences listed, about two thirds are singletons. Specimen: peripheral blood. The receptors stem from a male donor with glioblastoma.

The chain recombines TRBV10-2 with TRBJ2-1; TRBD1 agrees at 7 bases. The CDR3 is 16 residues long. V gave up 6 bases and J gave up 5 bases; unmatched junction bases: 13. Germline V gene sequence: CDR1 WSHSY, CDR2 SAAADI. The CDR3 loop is CASRTRTGDINNEQFF. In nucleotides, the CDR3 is TGCGCCAGCAGAACAAGGACAGGCGATATCAACAATGAGCAGTTCTTC.

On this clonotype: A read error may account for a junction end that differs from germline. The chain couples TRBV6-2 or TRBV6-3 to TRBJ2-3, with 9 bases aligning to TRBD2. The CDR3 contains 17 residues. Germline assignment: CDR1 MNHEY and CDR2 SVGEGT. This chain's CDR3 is CASSFASAGGPQDTQYF. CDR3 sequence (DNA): TGTGCCAGCAGCTTTGCATCGGCGGGGGGGCCACAAGATACGCAGTATTTC.

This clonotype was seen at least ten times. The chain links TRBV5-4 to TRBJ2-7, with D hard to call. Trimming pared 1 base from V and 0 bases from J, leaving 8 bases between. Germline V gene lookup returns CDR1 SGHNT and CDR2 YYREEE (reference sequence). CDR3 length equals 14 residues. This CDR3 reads CASSLTVHSYEQYF. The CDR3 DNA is TGTGCCAGCAGCTTGACAGTTCACTCCTACGAGCAGTACTTC.

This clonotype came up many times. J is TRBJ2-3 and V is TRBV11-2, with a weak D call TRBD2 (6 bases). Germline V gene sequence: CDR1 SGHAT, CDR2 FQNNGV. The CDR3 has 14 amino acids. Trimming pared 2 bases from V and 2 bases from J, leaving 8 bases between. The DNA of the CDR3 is TGTGCCAGCAGCTTAACGGGGGTCACAGATACGCAGTATTTT. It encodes CASSLTGVTDTQYF. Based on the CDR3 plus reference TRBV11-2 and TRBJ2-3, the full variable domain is EAGVAQSPRYKIIEKRQSVAFWCNPISGHATLYWYQQILGQGPKLLIQFQNNGVVDDSQLPKDRFSAERLKGVDSTLKIQPAKLEDSAVYLCASSLTGVTDTQYFGPGTRLTVL.

As DNA, the CDR3 is TGTGCCAGCAGCTCGCAGGGGAACCCGGAGCTGTTTTTT. This sequence encodes CASSSQGNPELFF. The rearrangement uses TRBV11-2 and TRBJ2-2, with D maybe TRBD1 (6 bases). CDR1 is SGHAT and CDR2 is FQNNGV in the germline V gene. Trimming stripped 4 bases from V and 10 bases from J, with 13 bases between. This CDR3 is 13 amino acids long.

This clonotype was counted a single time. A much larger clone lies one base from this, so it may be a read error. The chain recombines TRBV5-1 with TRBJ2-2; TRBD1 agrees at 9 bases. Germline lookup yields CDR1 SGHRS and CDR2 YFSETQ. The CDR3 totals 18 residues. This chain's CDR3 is CASSQKQQGASNTWELFF. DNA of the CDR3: TGCGCCAGCAGTCAAAAACAACAGGGGGCCTCTAACACCTGGGAGCTGTTTTTT.

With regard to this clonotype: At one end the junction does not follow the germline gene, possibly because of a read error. The CDR3 DNA reads TGTGCCAGCAGTAAACAAAGGGGCCGCTCCTACGAGCAATACTTC. Translation gives CASSKQRGRSYEQYF. The chain carries TRBV6-5 and TRBJ2-7; a possible D gene is TRBD1 (5 bases). CDR1 is MNHEY and CDR2 is SVGAGI in the germline V gene. The CDR3 has 15 amino acids.

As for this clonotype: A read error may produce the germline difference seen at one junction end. The CDR3 spells CASTPSVGQRLAVNTGKLFF. CDR3 bases: TGTGCCAGCACCCCCTCAGTCGGCCAACGGCTAGCGGTAAACACCGGGAAGCTGTTTTTT. The chain combines TRBV11-2 with TRBJ2-2; 7 nucleotides agree with TRBD2. Germline-derived CDR1 and CDR2 are SGHAT and FQNNGV. This CDR3 comprises 20 residues.

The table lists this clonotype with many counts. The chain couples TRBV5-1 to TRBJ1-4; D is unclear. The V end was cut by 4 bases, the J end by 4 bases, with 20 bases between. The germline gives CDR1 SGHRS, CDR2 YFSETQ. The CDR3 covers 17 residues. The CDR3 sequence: CASSTQPRTEFNEKLFF. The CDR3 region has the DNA TGCGCCAGCAGCACTCAACCCCGGACGGAATTTAATGAAAAACTGTTTTTT.

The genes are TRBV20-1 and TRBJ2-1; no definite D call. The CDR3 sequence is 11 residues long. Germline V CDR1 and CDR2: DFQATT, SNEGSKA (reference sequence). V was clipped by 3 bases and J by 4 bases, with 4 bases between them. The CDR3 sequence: CSASAYNEQFF. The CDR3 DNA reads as TGCAGTGCTAGCGCTTACAATGAGCAGTTCTTC.

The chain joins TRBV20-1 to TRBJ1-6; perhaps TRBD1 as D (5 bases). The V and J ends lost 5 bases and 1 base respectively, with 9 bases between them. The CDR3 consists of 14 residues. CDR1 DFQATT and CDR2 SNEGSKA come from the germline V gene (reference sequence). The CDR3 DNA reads TGCAGTGCTTCACAGGTGTCCTATAATTCACCCCTCCACTTT. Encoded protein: CSASQVSYNSPLHF.

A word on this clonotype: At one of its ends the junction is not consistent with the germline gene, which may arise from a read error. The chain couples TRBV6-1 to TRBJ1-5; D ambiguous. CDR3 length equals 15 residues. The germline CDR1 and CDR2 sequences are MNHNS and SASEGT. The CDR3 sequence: CAISERAQINQPQHF. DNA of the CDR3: TGTGCCATCAGTGAAAGAGCGCAGATCAATCAGCCCCAGCATTTT.

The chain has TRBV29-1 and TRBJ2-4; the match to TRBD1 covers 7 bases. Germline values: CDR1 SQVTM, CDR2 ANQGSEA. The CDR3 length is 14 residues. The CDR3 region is CGAAIGGNANIQYF. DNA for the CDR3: TGCGGCGCTGCGATAGGGGGCAATGCAAACATTCAGTACTTC.

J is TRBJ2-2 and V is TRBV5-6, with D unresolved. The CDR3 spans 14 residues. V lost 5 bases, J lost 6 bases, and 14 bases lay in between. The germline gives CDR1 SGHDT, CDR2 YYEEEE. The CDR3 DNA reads TGTGCCAGCAGTCCCGGACCCTCCGCCGGGGAGCTGTTTTTT. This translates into CASSPGPSAGELFF.

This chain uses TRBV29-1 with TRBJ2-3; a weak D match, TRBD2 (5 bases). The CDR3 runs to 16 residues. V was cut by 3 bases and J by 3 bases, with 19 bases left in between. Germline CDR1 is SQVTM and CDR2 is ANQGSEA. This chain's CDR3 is CSVELVGGGETDTQYF. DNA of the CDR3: TGCAGCGTTGAGCTCGTAGGAGGTGGGGAGACAGATACGCAGTATTTT.

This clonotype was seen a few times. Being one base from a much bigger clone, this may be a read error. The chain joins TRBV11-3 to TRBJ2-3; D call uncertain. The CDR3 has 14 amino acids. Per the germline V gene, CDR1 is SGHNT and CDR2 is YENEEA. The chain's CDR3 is CASSLVASTDMQYF. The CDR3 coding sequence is TGTGCCAGCAGCTTAGTTGCAAGCACAGATATGCAGTATTTT.

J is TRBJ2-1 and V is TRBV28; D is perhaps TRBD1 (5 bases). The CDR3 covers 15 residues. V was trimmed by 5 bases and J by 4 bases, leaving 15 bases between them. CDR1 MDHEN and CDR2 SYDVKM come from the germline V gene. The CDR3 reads CASSRNMGPYNEQFF. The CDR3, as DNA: TGTGCCAGCAGTAGAAACATGGGGCCTTACAATGAGCAGTTCTTC.

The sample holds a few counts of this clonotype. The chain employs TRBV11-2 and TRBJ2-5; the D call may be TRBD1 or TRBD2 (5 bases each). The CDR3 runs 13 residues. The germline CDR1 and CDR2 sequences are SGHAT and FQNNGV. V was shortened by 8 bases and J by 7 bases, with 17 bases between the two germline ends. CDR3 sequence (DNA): TGTGCCAGCGGCATAGAGGGACCCAGGACCCAGTACTTC. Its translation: CASGIEGPRTQYF.

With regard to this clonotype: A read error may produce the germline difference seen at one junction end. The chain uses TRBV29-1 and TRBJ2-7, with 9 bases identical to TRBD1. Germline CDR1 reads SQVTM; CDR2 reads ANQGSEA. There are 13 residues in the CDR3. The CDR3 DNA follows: TGCAGCGCCGCGGGACAGGGTTTATACGGGCAGTACTTC. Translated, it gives CSAAGQGLYGQYF.

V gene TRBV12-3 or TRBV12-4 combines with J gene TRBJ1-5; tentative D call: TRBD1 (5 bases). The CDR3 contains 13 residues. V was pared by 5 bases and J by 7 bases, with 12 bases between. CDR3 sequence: CASSRGAPQPQHF. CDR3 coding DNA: TGTGCCAGCAGTCGCGGGGCACCCCAGCCCCAGCATTTT.

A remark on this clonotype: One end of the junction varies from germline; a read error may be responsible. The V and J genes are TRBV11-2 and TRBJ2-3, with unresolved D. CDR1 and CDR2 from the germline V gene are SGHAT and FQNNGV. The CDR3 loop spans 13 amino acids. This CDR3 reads CASSISATDTRYF. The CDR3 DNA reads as TGTGCCAGCAGCATTTCGGCCACAGATACGCGGTATTTT.

The CDR3 loop reads CSVDRAAETQYF. In DNA, the CDR3 is TGCAGCGTCGACAGGGCGGCAGAGACCCAGTACTTC. This rearrangement joins TRBV29-1 to TRBJ2-5; 7 bases match TRBD1. Trimming at V came to 6 bases and at J to 4 bases, leaving 5 bases not matched to a gene. The CDR3 totals 12 residues. The germline V gene has CDR1 SQVTM and CDR2 ANQGSEA.

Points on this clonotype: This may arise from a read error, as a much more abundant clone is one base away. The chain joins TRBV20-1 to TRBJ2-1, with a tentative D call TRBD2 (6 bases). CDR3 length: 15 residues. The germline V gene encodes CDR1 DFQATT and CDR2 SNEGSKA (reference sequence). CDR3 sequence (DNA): TGCAATGCTAGAAGGACTAACGGGAGTTTAGCTGAGCAGTTCTTC. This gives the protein CNARRTNGSLAEQFF.

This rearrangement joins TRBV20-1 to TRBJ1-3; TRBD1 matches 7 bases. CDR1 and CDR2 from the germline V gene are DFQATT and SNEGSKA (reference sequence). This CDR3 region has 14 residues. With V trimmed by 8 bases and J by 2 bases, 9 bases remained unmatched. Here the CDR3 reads CSTLTGTTGNTIYF. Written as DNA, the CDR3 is TGCAGTACTCTGACAGGGACAACTGGAAACACCATATATTTT.

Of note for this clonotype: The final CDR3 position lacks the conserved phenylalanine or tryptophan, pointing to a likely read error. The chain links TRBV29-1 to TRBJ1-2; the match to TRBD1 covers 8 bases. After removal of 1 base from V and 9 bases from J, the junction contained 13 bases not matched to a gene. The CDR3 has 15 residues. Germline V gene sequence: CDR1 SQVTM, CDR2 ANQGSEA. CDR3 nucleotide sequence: TGCAGCGTTGAAGGCGGACAGGGAGGTCGAATGAGCTACACCTCT. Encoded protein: CSVEGGQGGRMSYTS.

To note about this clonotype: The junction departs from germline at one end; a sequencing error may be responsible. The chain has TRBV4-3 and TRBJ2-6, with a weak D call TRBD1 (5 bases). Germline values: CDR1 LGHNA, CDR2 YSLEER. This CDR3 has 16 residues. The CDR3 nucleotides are TGCGCCAGCAGCCAAGAACAGGCCTCTGGGGCCAACGTCCGGACTTTC. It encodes CASSQEQASGANVRTF.

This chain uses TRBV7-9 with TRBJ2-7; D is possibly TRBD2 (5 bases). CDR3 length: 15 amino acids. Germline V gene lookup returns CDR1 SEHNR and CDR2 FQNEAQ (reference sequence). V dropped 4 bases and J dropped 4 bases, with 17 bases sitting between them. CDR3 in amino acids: CASSSRRSRGYEQYF. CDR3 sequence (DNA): TGTGCCAGCAGCTCTAGACGGAGTCGAGGGTACGAGCAGTACTTC.

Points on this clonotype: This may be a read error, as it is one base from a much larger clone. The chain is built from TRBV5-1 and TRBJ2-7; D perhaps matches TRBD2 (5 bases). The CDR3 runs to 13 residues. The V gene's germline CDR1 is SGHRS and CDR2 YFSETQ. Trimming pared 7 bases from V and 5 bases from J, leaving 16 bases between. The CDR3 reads CASGEDGSNEQYF. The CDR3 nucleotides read TGCGCCAGCGGAGAGGATGGGAGTAACGAGCAGTACTTC. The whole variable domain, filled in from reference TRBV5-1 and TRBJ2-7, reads KAGVTQTPRYLIKTRGQQVTLSCSPISGHRSVSWYQQTPGQGLQFLFEYFSETQRNKGNFPGRFSGRQFSNSRSEMNVSTLELGDSALYLCASGEDGSNEQYFGPGTRLTVT.

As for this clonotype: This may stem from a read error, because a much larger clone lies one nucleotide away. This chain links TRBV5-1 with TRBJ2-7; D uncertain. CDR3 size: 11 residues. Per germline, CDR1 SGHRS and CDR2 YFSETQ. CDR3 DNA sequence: TGCCCCAGCAGCTTAGGTGGGGAGCAGTACTTC. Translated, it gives CPSSLGGEQYF.

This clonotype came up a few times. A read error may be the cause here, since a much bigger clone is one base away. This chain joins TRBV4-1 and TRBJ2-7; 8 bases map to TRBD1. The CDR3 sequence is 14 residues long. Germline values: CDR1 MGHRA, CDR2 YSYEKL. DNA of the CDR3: TGCGCCAGCGGCCAGGGCACAGGGGGATACGAGCAGTACTTC. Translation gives CASGQGTGGYEQYF.

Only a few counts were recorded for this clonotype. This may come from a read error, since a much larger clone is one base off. Here the CDR3 reads CASSGSAGSTQAQHF. Here the CDR3 DNA reads TGTGCCAGCAGTGGAAGCGCCGGCTCTACCCAGGCCCAGCATTTT. The chain recombines TRBV6-1 with TRBJ1-5; D unresolved. This CDR3 region has 15 residues. Trimming left V 4 bases short and J 11 bases short, with 21 bases between. CDR1 MNHNS and CDR2 SASEGT come from the germline V gene.

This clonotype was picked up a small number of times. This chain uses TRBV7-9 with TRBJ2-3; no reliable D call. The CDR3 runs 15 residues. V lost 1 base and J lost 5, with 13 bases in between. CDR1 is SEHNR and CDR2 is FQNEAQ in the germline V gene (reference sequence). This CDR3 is CASSLVGSEEDTQYF. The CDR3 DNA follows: TGTGCCAGCAGCTTAGTGGGATCGGAAGAAGATACGCAGTATTTT.